These 3 T cell receptor beta chains were all obtained from the same sample, sequenced in a study of cytomegalovirus exposure and HLA in healthy donors. 60 Vbeta and 13 Jbeta primers were used in PCR. The data were produced by immunoSEQ multiplex PCR, yet TCRdb's version contains in-frame clones alone and is incomplete. The table records fewer than 110,000 clones, 77% of them present only once. Sequencing was performed on PBMCs. The receptor source for this set is a male donor in good health and CMV-seronegative.

The count of this clone is one. For the CDR3, the DNA is TGCGCCAGCAGCTTGGGACTAGCGGGAGGGAGTAATGAGCAGTTCTTC. This encodes CASSLGLAGGSNEQFF. This chain connects TRBV5-1 to TRBJ2-1; 14 bases are shared with TRBD2. The CDR3 extends over 16 amino acids. The junction had 3 bases not matched to a gene; V was cut back by 0 bases and J by 7 bases. The germline V gene encodes CDR1 SGHRS and CDR2 YFSETQ.

J is TRBJ2-1 and V is TRBV7-6; 8 bases agree with TRBD2. The V gene's germline CDR1 is SGHVS and CDR2 FNYEAQ. V shed 0 bases and J 4 bases; nucleotides not matched to a gene: 11. The CDR3 consists of 18 residues. The CDR3: CASSLAERGGLVYNEQFF. In DNA form, the CDR3 reads TGTGCCAGCAGCTTAGCAGAACGGGGGGGACTAGTGTACAATGAGCAGTTCTTC.

The chain recombines TRBV19 with TRBJ2-1, with a tentative D call TRBD2 (5 bases). The germline V and J ends were trimmed by 3 bases and 0 bases, with 9 bases remaining between them. Germline values: CDR1 LNHDA, CDR2 SQIVND (reference sequence). This CDR3 region has 15 residues. DNA for the CDR3: TGTGCCAGTAGTATCGGGAAGAGCTCCTACAATGAGCAGTTCTTC. As protein: CASSIGKSSYNEQFF.